This entry concerns a single T cell receptor (beta chain). The antigen remains undetermined. This sample was taken from a study of quantifying T cell responses using KT2 cells. Study details: RNA was reverse transcribed with TCR alpha and beta constant-region primers. Under optimum conditions, T4 ligation efficiency was estimated at more than 9.5%.

The cDNA 3' end received a ligated oligonucleotide with a UMI. The first PCR ran 3 to 5 cycles with an equimolar RC1.1 and RC1.2 beta primer mix. Starting with the second PCR, alpha and beta TCR chains went through separate processing. In TCRdb, the UMI-ligation and nested PCR reads were re-called with MiXCR into one record per CDR3 protein. The table lists 25,000 to 35,000 distinct CDR3 sequences, 7.3% of them singletons. CDR3 length: 17 residues. With 4 bases removed from V and 4 bases from J, the gap between germline ends came to 20 bases. The germline V gene encodes CDR1 KGHSH and CDR2 LQKENI. Findings and caveats of the study: Input KT2 cell number predicted KT2 alpha and beta sequence counts linearly over several orders of magnitude.

Unfractionated PBMC were spiked with known numbers of KT2 clone cells. This TCR was recovered from a human donor. The material sequenced was PBMCs spiked with cells of the T cell clone KT2. The chain links TRBV18 to TRBJ1-3, with D maybe TRBD1 (5 bases). The CDR3 is CASSLAGRSAGGNTIYF. DNA for the CDR3: TGTGCCAGCTCACTTGCGGGACGTTCCGCGGGCGGAAACACCATATATTTT.